The clone carrying this TCR beta chain came up a few times. Its cognate antigen is unknown. These data belong to a study of human T cells and chemical hapten exposure. RNA extraction used unfractionated whole blood as the source of total RNA. The ends were cut back, 6 bases at V and 3 bases at J, with 7 bases in the middle. Germline V gene sequence: CDR1 DFQATT, CDR2 SNEGSKA (reference sequence). This CDR3 is built from 11 residues. Findings and limits, study-wide: After DPC sensitization, TCRs above 1 in 1000 frequency showed no change.

TCRdb reprocessed the 5' RACE reads with MiXCR, giving one entry per CDR3 protein. This sample has roughly 120,000 distinct CDR3 sequences; approximately 20% occur once, and the top ten carry 2.5% to 3%. The TCR comes from a human donor in good health. The chain is built from TRBV20-1 and TRBJ2-3; weak D call: TRBD2 (5 bases). CDR3 sequence (DNA): TGCAGTGCCCCGGGAACAGATACGCAGTATTTT. Translating it yields CSAPGTDTQYF.